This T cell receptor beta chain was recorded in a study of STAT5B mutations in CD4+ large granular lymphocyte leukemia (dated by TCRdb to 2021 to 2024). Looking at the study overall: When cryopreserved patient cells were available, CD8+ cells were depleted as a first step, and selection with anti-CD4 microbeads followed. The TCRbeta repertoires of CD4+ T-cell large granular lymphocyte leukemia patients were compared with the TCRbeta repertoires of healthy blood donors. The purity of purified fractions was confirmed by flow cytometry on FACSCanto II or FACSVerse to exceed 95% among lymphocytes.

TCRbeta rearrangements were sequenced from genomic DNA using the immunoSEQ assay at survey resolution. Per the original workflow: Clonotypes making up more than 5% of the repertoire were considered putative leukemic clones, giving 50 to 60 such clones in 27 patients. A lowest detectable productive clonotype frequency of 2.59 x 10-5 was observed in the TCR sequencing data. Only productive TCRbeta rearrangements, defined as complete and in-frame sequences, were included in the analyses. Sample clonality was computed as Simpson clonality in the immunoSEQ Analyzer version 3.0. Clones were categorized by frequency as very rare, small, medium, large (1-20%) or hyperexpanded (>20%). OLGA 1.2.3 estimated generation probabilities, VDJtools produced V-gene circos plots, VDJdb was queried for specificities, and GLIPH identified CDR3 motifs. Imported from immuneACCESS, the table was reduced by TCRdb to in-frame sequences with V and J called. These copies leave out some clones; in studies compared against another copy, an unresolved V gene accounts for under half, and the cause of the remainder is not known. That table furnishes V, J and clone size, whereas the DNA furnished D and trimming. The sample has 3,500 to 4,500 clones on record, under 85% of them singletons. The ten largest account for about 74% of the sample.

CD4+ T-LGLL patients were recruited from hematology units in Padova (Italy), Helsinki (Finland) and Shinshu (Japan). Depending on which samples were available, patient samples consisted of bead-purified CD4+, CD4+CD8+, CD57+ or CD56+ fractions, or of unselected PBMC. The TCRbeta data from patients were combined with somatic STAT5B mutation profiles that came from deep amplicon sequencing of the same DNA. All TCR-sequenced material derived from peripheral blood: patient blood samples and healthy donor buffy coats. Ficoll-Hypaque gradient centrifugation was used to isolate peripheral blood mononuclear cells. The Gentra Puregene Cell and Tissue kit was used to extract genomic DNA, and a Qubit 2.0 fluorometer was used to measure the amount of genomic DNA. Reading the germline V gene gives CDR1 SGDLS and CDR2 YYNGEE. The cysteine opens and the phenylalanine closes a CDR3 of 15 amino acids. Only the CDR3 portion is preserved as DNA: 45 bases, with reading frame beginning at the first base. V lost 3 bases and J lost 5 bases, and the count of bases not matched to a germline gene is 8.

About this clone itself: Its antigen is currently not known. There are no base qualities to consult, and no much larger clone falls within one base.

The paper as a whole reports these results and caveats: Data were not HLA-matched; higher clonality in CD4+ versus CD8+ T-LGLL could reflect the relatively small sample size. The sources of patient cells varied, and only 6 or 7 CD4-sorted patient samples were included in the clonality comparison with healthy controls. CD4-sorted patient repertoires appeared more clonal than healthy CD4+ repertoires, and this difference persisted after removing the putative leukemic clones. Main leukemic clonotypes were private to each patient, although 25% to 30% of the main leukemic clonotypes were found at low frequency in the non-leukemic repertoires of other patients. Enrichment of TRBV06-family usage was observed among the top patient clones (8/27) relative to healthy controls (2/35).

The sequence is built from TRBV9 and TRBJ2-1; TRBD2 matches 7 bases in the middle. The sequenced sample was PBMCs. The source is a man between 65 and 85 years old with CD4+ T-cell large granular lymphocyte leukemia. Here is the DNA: TGTGCCAGCAGCGAGGTGGGAGGGCGAAACAATGAGCAGTTCTTC. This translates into CASSEVGGRNNEQFF.